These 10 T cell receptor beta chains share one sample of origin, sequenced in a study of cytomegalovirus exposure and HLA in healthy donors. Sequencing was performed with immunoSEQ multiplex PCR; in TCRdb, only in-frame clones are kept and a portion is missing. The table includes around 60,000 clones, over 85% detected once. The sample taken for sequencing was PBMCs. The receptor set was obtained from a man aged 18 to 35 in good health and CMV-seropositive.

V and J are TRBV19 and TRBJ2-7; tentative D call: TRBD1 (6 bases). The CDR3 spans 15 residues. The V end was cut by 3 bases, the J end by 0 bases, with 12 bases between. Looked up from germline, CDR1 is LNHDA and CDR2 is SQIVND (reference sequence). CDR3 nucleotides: TGTGCCAGTAGTATTTCCGGGACACGCTCCTACGAGCAGTACTTC. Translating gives CASSISGTRSYEQYF.

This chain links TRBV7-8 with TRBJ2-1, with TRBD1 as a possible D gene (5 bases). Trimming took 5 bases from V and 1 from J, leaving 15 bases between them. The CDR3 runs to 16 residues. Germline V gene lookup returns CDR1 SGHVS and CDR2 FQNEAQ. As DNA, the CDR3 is TGTGCCAGCAGCCCAAACCGCAGGGCGTCCTACAATGAGCAGTTCTTC. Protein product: CASSPNRRASYNEQFF.

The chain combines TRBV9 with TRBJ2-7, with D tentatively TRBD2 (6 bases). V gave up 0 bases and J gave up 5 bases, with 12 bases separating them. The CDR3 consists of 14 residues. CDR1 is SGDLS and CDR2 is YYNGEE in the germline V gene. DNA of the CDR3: TGTGCCAGCAGCGTAGGGGTTAGGGAGGACGAGCAGTACTTC. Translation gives CASSVGVREDEQYF.

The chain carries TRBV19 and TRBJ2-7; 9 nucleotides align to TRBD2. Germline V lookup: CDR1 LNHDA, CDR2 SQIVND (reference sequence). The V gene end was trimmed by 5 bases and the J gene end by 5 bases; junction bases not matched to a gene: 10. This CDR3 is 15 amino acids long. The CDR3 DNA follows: TGTGCCAGTAGTTCCCGACTAGCGGCGGGCAACGAGCAGTACTTC. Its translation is CASSSRLAAGNEQYF. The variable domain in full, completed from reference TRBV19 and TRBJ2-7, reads DGGITQSPKYLFRKEGQNVTLSCEQNLNHDAMYWYRQDPGQGLRLIYYSQIVNDFQKGDIAEGYSVSREKKESFPLTVTSAQKNPTAFYLCASSSRLAAGNEQYFGPGTRLTVT.

The CDR3 nucleotides are TGTGCCAGCTCGCCCCTGACTAGCGCGACAAACACCGGGGAGCTGTTTTTT. Its protein product is CASSPLTSATNTGELFF. The gene calls are TRBV18 and TRBJ2-2, with 8 nucleotides matching TRBD2. In germline, CDR1 is KGHSH, CDR2 LQKENI. The V and J ends lost 6 bases and 2 bases, in that order; junction bases with no gene match: 11. The CDR3 contains 17 residues.

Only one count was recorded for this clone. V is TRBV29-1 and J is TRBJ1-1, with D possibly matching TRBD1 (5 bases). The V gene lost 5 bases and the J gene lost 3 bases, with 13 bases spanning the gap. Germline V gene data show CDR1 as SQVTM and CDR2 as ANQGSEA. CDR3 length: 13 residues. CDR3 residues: CSVYQTADTEAFF. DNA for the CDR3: TGCAGCGTTTACCAGACAGCCGACACTGAAGCTTTCTTT.

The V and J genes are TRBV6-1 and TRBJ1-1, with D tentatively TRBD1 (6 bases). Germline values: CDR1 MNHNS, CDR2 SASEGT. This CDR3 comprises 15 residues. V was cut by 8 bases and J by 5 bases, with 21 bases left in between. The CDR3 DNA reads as TGTGCCAGCGCTAAATCGGACAGTGTGTGGACTGAAGCTTTCTTT. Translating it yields CASAKSDSVWTEAFF.

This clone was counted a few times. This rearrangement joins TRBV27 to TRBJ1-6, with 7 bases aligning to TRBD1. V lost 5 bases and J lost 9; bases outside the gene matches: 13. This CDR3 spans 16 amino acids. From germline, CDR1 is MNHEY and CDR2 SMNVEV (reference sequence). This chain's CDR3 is CASSPGQRGVPSPLHF. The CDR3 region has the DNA TGTGCCAGCAGTCCGGGACAGCGGGGGGTCCCTTCACCCCTCCACTTT.

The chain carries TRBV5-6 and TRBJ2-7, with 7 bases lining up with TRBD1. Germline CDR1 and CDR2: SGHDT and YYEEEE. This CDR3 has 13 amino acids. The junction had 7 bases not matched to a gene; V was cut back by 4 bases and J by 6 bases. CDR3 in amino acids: CASSVLGGREQYF. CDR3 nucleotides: TGTGCCAGCAGCGTATTAGGGGGCCGCGAGCAGTACTTC.

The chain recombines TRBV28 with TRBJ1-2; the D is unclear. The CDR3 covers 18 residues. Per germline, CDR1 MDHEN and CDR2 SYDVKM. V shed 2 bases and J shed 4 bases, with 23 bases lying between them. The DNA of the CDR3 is TGTGCCAGCAGTTTAGTGAGGGCCTCTGTTCGGAGAGGCTATGGCTACACCTTC. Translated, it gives CASSLVRASVRRGYGYTF.